This T cell receptor (beta chain) emerged from a study of identical twins. The CDR3 is made up of 16 amino acids. In germline, CDR1 is LGHNA, CDR2 YNFKEQ. The V gene lost 0 bases and the J gene lost 1 base, with 11 bases spanning the gap. TCRdb re-called the 5' RACE reads through MiXCR, storing one row per CDR3 protein. The table has roughly 490,000 distinct CDR3 sequences, roughly an eighth seen once. This same sample was also part of a study on yellow fever vaccine responses in identical twins.

V usage is TRBV4-2 and J usage is TRBJ2-3; D ambiguous. This TCR derives from a young woman in good health. The material sequenced was CD4+ T cells sorted from blood. The CDR3 protein is CASSQDEGMGTDTQYF. The CDR3 coding sequence is TGTGCCAGCAGCCAAGATGAAGGGATGGGCACAGATACGCAGTATTTT.